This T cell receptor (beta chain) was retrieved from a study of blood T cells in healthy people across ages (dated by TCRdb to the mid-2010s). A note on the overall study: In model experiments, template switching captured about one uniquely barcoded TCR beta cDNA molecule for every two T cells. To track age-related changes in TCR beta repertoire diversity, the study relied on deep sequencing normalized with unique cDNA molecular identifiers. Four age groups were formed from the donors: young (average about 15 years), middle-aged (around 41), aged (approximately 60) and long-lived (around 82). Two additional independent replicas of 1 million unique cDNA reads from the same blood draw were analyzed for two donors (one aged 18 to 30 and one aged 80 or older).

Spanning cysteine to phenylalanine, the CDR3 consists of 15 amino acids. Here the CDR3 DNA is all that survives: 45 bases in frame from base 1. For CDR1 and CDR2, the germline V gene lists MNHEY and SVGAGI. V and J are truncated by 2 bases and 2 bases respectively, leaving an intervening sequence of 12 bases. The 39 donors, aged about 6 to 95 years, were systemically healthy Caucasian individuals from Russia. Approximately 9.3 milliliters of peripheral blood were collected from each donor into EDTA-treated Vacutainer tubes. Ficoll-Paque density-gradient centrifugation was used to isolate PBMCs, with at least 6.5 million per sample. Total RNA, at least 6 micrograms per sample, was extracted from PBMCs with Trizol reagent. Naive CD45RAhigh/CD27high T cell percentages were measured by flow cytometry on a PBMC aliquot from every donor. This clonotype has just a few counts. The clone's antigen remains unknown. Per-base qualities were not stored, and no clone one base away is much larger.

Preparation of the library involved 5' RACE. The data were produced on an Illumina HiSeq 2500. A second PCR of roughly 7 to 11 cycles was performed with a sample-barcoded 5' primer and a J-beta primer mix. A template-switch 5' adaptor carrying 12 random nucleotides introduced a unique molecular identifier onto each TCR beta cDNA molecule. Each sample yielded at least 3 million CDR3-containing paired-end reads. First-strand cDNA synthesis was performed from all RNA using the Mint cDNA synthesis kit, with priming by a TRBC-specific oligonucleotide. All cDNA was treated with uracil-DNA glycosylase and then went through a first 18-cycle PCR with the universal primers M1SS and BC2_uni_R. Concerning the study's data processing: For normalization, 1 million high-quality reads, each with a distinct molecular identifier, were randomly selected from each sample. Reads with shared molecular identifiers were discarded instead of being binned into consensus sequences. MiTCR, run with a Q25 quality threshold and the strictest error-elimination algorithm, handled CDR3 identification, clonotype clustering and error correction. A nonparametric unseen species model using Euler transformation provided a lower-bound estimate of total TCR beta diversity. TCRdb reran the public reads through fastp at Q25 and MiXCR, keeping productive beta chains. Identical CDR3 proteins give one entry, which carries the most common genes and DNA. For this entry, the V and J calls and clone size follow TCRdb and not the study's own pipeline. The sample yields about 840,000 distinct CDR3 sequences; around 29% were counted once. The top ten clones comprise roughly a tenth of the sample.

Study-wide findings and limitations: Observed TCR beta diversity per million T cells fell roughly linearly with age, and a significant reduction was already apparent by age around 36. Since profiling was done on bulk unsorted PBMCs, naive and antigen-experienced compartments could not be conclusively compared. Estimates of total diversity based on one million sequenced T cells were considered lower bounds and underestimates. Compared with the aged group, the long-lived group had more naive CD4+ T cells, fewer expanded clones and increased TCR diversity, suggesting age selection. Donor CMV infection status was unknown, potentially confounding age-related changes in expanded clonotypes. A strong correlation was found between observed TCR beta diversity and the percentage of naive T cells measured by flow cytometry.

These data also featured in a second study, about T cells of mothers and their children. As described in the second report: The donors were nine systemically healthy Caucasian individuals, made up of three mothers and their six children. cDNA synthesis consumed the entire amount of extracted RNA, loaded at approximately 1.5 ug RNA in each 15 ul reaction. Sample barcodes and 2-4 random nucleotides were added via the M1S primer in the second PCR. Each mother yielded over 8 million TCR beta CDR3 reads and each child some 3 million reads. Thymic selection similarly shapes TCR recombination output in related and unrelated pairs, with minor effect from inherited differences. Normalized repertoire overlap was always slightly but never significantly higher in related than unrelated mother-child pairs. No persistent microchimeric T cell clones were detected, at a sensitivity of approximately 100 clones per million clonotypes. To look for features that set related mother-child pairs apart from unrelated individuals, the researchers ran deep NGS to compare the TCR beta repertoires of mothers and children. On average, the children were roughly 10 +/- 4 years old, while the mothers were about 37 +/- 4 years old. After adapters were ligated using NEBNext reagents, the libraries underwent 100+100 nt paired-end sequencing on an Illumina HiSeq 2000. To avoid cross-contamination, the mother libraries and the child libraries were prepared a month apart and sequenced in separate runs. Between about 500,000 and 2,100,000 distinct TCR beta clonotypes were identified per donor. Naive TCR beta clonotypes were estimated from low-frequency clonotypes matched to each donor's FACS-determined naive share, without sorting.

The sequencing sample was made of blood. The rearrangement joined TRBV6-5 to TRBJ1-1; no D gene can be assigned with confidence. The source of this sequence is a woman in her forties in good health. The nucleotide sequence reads TGTGCCAGCAGTTACACCGGGTCGACCAACACTGAAGCTTTCTTT. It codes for CASSYTGSTNTEAFF.